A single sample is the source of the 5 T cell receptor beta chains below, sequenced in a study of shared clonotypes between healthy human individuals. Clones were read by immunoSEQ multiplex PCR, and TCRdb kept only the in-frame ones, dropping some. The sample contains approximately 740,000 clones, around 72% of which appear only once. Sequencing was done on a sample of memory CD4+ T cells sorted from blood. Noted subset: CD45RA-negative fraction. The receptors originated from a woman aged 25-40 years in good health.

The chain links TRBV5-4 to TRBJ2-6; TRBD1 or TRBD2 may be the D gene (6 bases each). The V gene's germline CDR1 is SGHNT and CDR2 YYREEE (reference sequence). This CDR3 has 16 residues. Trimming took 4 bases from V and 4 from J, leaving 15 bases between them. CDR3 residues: CASSLLGGSGANVLTF. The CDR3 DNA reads TGTGCCAGCAGCCTATTAGGGGGGTCCGGGGCCAACGTCCTGACTTTC.

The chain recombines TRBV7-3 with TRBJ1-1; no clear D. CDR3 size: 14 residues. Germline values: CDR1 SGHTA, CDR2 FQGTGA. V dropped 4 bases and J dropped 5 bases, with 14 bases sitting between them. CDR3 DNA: TGTGCCAGCAGCTGGGCCGGGAGAGGTACTGAAGCTTTCTTT. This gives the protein CASSWAGRGTEAFF.

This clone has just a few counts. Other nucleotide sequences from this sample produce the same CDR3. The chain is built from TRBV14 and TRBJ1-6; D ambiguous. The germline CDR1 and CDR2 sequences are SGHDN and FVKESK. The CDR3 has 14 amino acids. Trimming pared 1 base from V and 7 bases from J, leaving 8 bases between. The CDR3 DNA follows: TGTGCCAGCAGCCAAGTGGTAGGGAATTCACCCCTCCACTTT. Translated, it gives CASSQVVGNSPLHF.

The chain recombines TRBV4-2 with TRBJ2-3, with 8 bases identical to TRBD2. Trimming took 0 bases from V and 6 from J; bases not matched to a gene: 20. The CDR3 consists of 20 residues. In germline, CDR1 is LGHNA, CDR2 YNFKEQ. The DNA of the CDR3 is TGTGCCAGCAGCCAAGAGCCGCGCCGGAGGTTAGCGGGAACGACGGATACGCAGTATTTT. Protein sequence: CASSQEPRRRLAGTTDTQYF.

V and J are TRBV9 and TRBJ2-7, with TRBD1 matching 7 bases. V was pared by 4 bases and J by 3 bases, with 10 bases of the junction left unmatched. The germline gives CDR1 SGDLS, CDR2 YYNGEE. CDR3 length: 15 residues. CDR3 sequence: CASSLTGQTYYEQYF. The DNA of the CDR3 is TGTGCCAGCAGCTTAACGGGACAGACTTACTACGAGCAGTACTTC.